The rows below give T cell receptor beta chains drawn from one sample of a study of shared T cell receptors in the human thymus. Data came from immunoSEQ multiplex PCR; TCRdb stores just in-frame clones and leaves some out. This sample has about 660,000 clones; over 75% occur once, and the top ten carry about 0.0094%. These same records also appear under a second study, on human thymus T cells.

The sample was thymocytes. Receptors originate from a boy under two years old with a congenital heart defect. Each CDR3 is given with its conserved first and last residue. D genes are given only for firm matches. Only some rows state a clone size, as once, few, many or a class for expanded clones.

J | D | V | length | size | DNA | CDR3
TRBJ2-5 | - | TRBV10-1 | 13 | - | TGCGCCAGCAGTGCGGCAGGGCGCGGGACCCAGTACTTC | CASSAAGRGTQYF
TRBJ2-2 | TRBD1 | TRBV27 | 19 | - | TGTGCCAGCAGTTCCCCGGGACAGGGGGATGAAACTAACACCGGGGAGCTGTTTTTT | CASSSPGQGDETNTGELFF
TRBJ2-7 | TRBD1 | TRBV4-3 | 14 | - | TGCGCCAGCAGCCAAGAACAGGGGTCCCACGAGCAGTACTTC | CASSQEQGSHEQYF
TRBJ1-5 | - | TRBV6-1 | 15 | - | TGTGCCAGCAGTGAAGACTTTCAGGGTTTGGAGCCCCAGCATTTT | CASSEDFQGLEPQHF
TRBJ1-1 | - | TRBV28 | 13 | - | TGTGCCAGCAGTGGTCAGGCTCGGACTGAAGCTTTCTTT | CASSGQARTEAFF
TRBJ1-6 | - | TRBV6-5 | 16 | - | TGTGCCAGCAGTTACAAACGAACAGGGAAGGATTCACCCCTCCACTTT | CASSYKRTGKDSPLHF
TRBJ1-2 | TRBD1 | TRBV6-5 | 15 | - | TGTGCCAGCAGTTACGCGACCGGGACAGCAGGAGGCTACACCTTC | CASSYATGTAGGYTF
TRBJ1-2 | TRBD1 | TRBV29-1 | 15 | - | TGCAGCGTTGACCGACAGGGGGCTGGATTGAATGGCTACACCTTC | CSVDRQGAGLNGYTF
TRBJ2-1 | TRBD2 | TRBV4-1 | 16 | - | TGCGCCAGCAGCGAAGTAGCGGGGAGTCTTGTCTATGAGCAGTTCTTC | CASSEVAGSLVYEQFF
TRBJ2-7 | - | TRBV2 | 16 | - | TGTGCCAGCAGTGTCGGACAGAATGGGCACAACTACGAGCAGTACTTC | CASSVGQNGHNYEQYF
TRBJ1-5 | TRBD1 | TRBV28 | 14 | - | TGTGCCAGCAGTCAACTCGACAGGGGTCAGCCCCAGCATTTT | CASSQLDRGQPQHF
TRBJ2-3 | TRBD1 | TRBV5-6 | 13 | - | TGTGCCAGCAGCATTACAGGGGGCGGTGGGCAGTATTTT | CASSITGGGGQYF
TRBJ2-3 | - | TRBV18 | 14 | once | TGTGCCAGCTCACCGGGGCAGCTCTCAGATACGCAGTATTTT | CASSPGQLSDTQYF
TRBJ2-1 | - | TRBV30 | 19 | - | TGTGCCTGGAGTGTACCCAAAAACAGGGGACTAGGCAGCCAAGATGAGCAGTTCTTC | CAWSVPKNRGLGSQDEQFF
TRBJ2-7 | TRBD1 | TRBV19 | 15 | once | TGTGCCAGTAGTAGCCGGGACAGGGGTACCTACGAGCAGTACTTC | CASSSRDRGTYEQYF
TRBJ1-3 | - | TRBV7-9 | 18 | - | TGTGCCAGCAGCTTAGTTTGTCTTTCGGGGAACTCTGGAAACACCATATATTTT | CASSLVCLSGNSGNTIYF
TRBJ1-4 | - | TRBV27 | 15 | once | TGTGCCAGCAGTTTCCTAGGGGGTGCTAATGAAAAACTGTTTTTT | CASSFLGGANEKLFF
TRBJ2-3 | - | TRBV5-4 | 15 | - | TGTGCCAGCAGGCCCACAGGGCCAAGCACAGATACGCAGTATTTT | CASRPTGPSTDTQYF
TRBJ2-6 | - | TRBV4-1 | 16 | - | TGCGCCAGCAGCCATGGACAGTTGACGGGGGCCAACGTCCTGACTTTC | CASSHGQLTGANVLTF
TRBJ2-5 | - | TRBV6-5 | 11 | - | TGTGCCAGCAGCCACGGGGAGACCCAGTACTTC | CASSHGETQYF
TRBJ2-2 | TRBD1 | TRBV27 | 16 | - | TGTGCCAGCAGCCAGACAGGGGAAGGGAACACCGGGGAGCTGTTTTTT | CASSQTGEGNTGELFF
TRBJ2-5 | - | TRBV15 | 18 | - | TGTGCCACCAGCAGACACAGAATGACTACCCCTCCAATAGAGACCCAGTACTTC | CATSRHRMTTPPIETQYF
TRBJ2-3 | TRBD1 | TRBV27 | 17 | few | TGTGCCAGCAGTTTATTTTCGACAGGGATGGGGACAGATACGCAGTATTTT | CASSLFSTGMGTDTQYF
TRBJ2-2 | - | TRBV5-8 | 16 | - | TGTGCCAGCAGCTTGTCGGTTTTCGCGAACACCGGGGAGCTGTTTTTT | CASSLSVFANTGELFF
TRBJ1-1 | - | TRBV15 | 15 | - | TGTGCCACCAGCTGGGGGCGGGGGATGAGGACTGAAGCTTTCTTT | CATSWGRGMRTEAFF
TRBJ1-1 | - | TRBV14 | 13 | few | TGTGCCAGCAGCGCCACACTGAACACTGAAGCTTTCTTT | CASSATLNTEAFF
TRBJ1-2 | TRBD1 | TRBV5-1 | 17 | - | TGCGCCAGCAGCTTGGTCGCCCCGGTCGCAGGGGGCTATGGCTACACCTTC | CASSLVAPVAGGYGYTF
TRBJ2-2 | - | TRBV10-3 | 15 | - | TGTGCCATCAGGGATACAGGGTTGGACACCGGGGAGCTGTTTTTT | CAIRDTGLDTGELFF
TRBJ2-3 | - | TRBV10-2 | 14 | - | TGCGCCAGCAGTGGACTCGCTAGCACAGATACGCAGTATTTT | CASSGLASTDTQYF
TRBJ2-7 | - | TRBV7-2 | 15 | - | TGTGCCAGCAGCTCCAGGGTGACGGAACTTTACGAGCAGTACTTC | CASSSRVTELYEQYF
TRBJ2-1 | TRBD2 | TRBV30 | 14 | - | TGTGCCCGTATGGAGCGGGAGGTGAGGGATGAGCAGTTCTTC | CARMEREVRDEQFF
TRBJ1-2 | TRBD1 | TRBV14 | 14 | - | TGTGCCAGCAGCCAGGGGGACAGGACGGAAGGCTACACCTTC | CASSQGDRTEGYTF
TRBJ1-2 | - | TRBV6-4 | 11 | - | TGTGCCAGCAGGGTAGGGGGTGGCTACACCTTC | CASRVGGGYTF
TRBJ2-5 | TRBD1 | TRBV5-1 | 17 | - | TGCGCCAGCAGAACGGGCGCCGGGACAGGACTCCAAGAGACCCAGTACTTC | CASRTGAGTGLQETQYF
TRBJ2-1 | TRBD2 | TRBV11-1 | 15 | - | TGTGCCAGCAGCTTAGAGGCGGGGGGGCCAGCGCCGCAGTTCTTC | CASSLEAGGPAPQFF
TRBJ1-2 | - | TRBV5-1 | 12 | - | TGCGCCAGCAGCTTCGACAGCTATGGCTACACCTTC | CASSFDSYGYTF
TRBJ1-2 | - | TRBV11-2 | 14 | - | TGTGCCAGCAGCTTTTCTACGGGATCGAGTACGTACACCTTC | CASSFSTGSSTYTF
TRBJ1-1 | TRBD1 | TRBV28 | 17 | - | TGTGCCAGCAGTTCGCATCCGGGACAGGGAGGTCGAACTGAAGCTTTCTTT | CASSSHPGQGGRTEAFF
TRBJ2-1 | TRBD1 | TRBV6-5 | 15 | - | TGTGCCAGCAGTTACGGGGACAGGGGGCAGGATGAGCAGTTCTTC | CASSYGDRGQDEQFF
TRBJ2-1 | TRBD2 | TRBV5-1 | 16 | - | TGCGCCAGCAGCTCGACTAGCGGGAGTAAAGTCAATGAGCAGTTCTTC | CASSSTSGSKVNEQFF
TRBJ1-2 | - | TRBV5-8 | 14 | - | TGTGCCAGCAGCCCCACCGGGTCCCCCTATGGCTACACCTTC | CASSPTGSPYGYTF
TRBJ2-7 | TRBD1 | TRBV27 | 16 | - | TGTGCCAGCAGAGGGACAGGGGAGGGATCCTCTAACGAGCAGTACTTC | CASRGTGEGSSNEQYF
TRBJ2-2 | TRBD1 | TRBV6-1 | 14 | - | TGTGCCAGCACTCAAGACAGGGGCGCCGGGGAGCTGTTTTTT | CASTQDRGAGELFF
TRBJ2-5 | - | TRBV30 | 16 | - | TGTGCCTGGAGTGAGGACAGGAGGGGGCTCCAAGAGACCCAGTACTTC | CAWSEDRRGLQETQYF
TRBJ2-1 | - | TRBV5-1 | 16 | - | TGCGCCAGCAGCAAGACTTTAAAGAGCTCCTACAATGAGCAGTTCTTC | CASSKTLKSSYNEQFF
TRBJ2-2 | - | TRBV30 | 18 | - | TGTGCCTGGAGTGTATTGAATGCGGGACAGACGAACACCGGGGAGCTGTTTTTT | CAWSVLNAGQTNTGELFF
TRBJ1-1 | - | TRBV13 | 17 | - | TGTGCCAGCAGCTCCTCCCCTACAGGGTCCGTGAACACTGAAGCTTTCTTT | CASSSSPTGSVNTEAFF
TRBJ1-2 | - | TRBV27 | 14 | - | TGTGCCAGCAGTAACACCGGGACATTCTATGGCTACACCTTC | CASSNTGTFYGYTF
TRBJ2-2 | - | TRBV28 | 19 | - | TGTGCCAGCAGTTTATATGAACCCTATTATCGGGACTTCACCGGGGAGCTGTTTTTT | CASSLYEPYYRDFTGELFF
TRBJ2-5 | - | TRBV25-1 | 15 | - | TGTGCCAGCAGGGCGGGATCCTCGCGGGGAGAGACCCAGTACTTC | CASRAGSSRGETQYF
TRBJ2-1 | - | TRBV7-2 | 17 | - | TGTGCCAGCAGCTTCAAGCGGACTCACAGCTCCTACAATGAGCAGTTCTTC | CASSFKRTHSSYNEQFF
TRBJ2-2 | TRBD2 | TRBV7-2 | 16 | - | TGTGCCAGCACCGAAGGTAGCGGGAATAACACCGGGGAGCTGTTTTTT | CASTEGSGNNTGELFF